The 30 T cell receptor beta chains listed next were all sequenced from one sample in a study of T cell changes during pregnancy in multiple sclerosis. Assay used: immunoSEQ multiplex PCR; TCRdb lists only in-frame clones, some missing. The table records about 42,000 clones, 70% to 90% of them present only once. The sequencing used CD4+ T cells from peripheral blood mononuclear cells, collected after pregnancy. These TCRs come from a female donor with multiple sclerosis, enrolled in a pregnancy study.

This clone was seen a single time. One junction end does not reproduce the germline sequence, and a read error may be involved. The chain employs TRBV7-7 and TRBJ2-7, with TRBD2 identical over 10 bases. Per germline, CDR1 SSHAT and CDR2 FNYEAQ (reference sequence). The CDR3 runs to 15 residues. CDR3 region: CASSPTSGDTYEQYF. CDR3 DNA sequence: TGTGCTAGCAGCCCTACTAGCGGGGATACCTACGAGCAGTACTTC.

This chain's CDR3 is CASSQDPGGDTQYF. The DNA for the CDR3 is TGCGCCAGCAGCCAAGACCCGGGTGGGGATACGCAGTATTTT. The chain carries TRBV4-1 and TRBJ2-3; no clear D. Germline V gives CDR1 MGHRA, CDR2 YSYEKL. V was shortened by 0 bases and J by 6 bases, with 10 bases between the two germline ends. This CDR3 is 14 amino acids long.

The sample holds one count of this clone. J is TRBJ1-2 and V is TRBV4-1; no firm D call. Trimming stripped 0 bases from V and 4 bases from J, with 15 bases between. This CDR3 comprises 16 residues. Germline loops: CDR1 MGHRA, CDR2 YSYEKL. In DNA, the CDR3 is TGCGCCAGCAGCCAAGATCGGTACCCGGGATTCTATGGCTACACCTTC. Translated: CASSQDRYPGFYGYTF.

The chain combines TRBV5-4 with TRBJ2-1, with 16 bases identical to TRBD2. CDR3 size: 18 residues. The germline CDR1 and CDR2 sequences are SGHNT and YYREEE (reference sequence). The trim removed 4 bases at V and 10 bases at J, leaving 14 bases unmatched. CDR3 in DNA: TGTGCCAGCAGCCCGGGACTAGCGGGGGGGCCGAAAAAACGCGAGCAGTTCTTC. As protein: CASSPGLAGGPKKREQFF.

The chain has TRBV28 and TRBJ1-3; D unresolved. Trimming took 8 bases from V and 0 from J, leaving 11 bases between them. This CDR3 region has 14 residues. CDR1 MDHEN and CDR2 SYDVKM come from the germline V gene. CDR3 loop: CASSWAISGNTIYF. The CDR3, as DNA: TGTGCCAGCTCGTGGGCAATCTCTGGAAACACCATATATTTT.

In this sample, this clone turned up once. J is TRBJ1-1 and V is TRBV2, with D possibly matching TRBD1 (6 bases). This CDR3 comprises 13 residues. V shed 7 bases and J shed 4 bases, with 13 bases lying between them. Germline lookup yields CDR1 SNHLY and CDR2 FYNNEI. CDR3 sequence: CASTSGAATEAFF. In nucleotides, the CDR3 is TGTGCCAGCACCTCAGGGGCGGCCACTGAAGCTTTCTTT.

Regarding this clone: A read error may account for a junction end that differs from germline. The rearrangement uses TRBV7-7 and TRBJ2-1; 7 bases match TRBD2. The CDR3 has 14 amino acids. Germline loops: CDR1 SSHAT, CDR2 FNYEAQ (reference sequence). This chain's CDR3 is CASSLQRGGHEQFF. CDR3 in DNA: TGTGCTAGCAGCTTACAAAGGGGAGGGCATGAGCAGTTCTTC.

This clone has only one observation. The chain couples TRBV5-4 to TRBJ2-5; TRBD1 matches 7 bases. The CDR3 runs 15 residues. In germline, CDR1 is SGHNT, CDR2 YYREEE (reference sequence). V was clipped by 3 bases and J by 3 bases; unmatched bases: 8. This CDR3 is CASSSRTGVEETQYF. The CDR3 DNA reads as TGTGCCAGCAGCTCGAGAACAGGGGTTGAAGAGACCCAGTACTTC.

The rearrangement links TRBV18 to TRBJ2-2; 8 bases fit TRBD1. CDR1 KGHSH and CDR2 LQKENI come from the germline V gene. CDR3 length: 15 amino acids. The V gene end was trimmed by 4 bases and the J gene end by 1 base; junction bases not matched to a gene: 2. CDR3 residues: CASSRDRGNTGELFF. Here the CDR3 DNA reads TGTGCCAGCTCACGCGACAGGGGGAACACCGGGGAGCTGTTTTTT.

The chain's CDR3 is CASSQEYPRGQPQHF. The DNA for the CDR3 is TGCGCCAGCAGCCAAGAATATCCTCGGGGACAGCCCCAGCATTTT. The rearrangement joins TRBV4-1 to TRBJ1-5; unclear D gene. Trimming pared 0 bases from V and 7 bases from J, leaving 13 bases between. Germline V CDR1 and CDR2: MGHRA, YSYEKL. This CDR3 is built from 15 residues.

The chain links TRBV5-6 to TRBJ2-4, with D possibly TRBD2 on 5 matching bases. The CDR3 has 12 amino acids. The germline V gene encodes CDR1 SGHDT and CDR2 YYEEEE. Between the trimmed V and J ends, which lost 4 bases and 6 bases, there was a span of 8 bases. The CDR3 DNA follows: TGTGCCAGCAGCCTAGGACTAAACATTCAGTACTTC. Protein: CASSLGLNIQYF.

This sequence joins TRBV5-1 and TRBJ1-5, with D uncertain. The V gene's germline CDR1 is SGHRS and CDR2 YFSETQ. This CDR3 is 13 amino acids long. The V end lost 5 bases, the J end lost 2 bases, and 8 bases lay between the germline ends. The CDR3 DNA sequence: TGCGCCAGCAGTAGAGAGGGCAATCAGCCCCAGCATTTT. It is translated as CASSREGNQPQHF.

CDR3 loop: CASSSRTSGGLQYF. The CDR3 nucleotides read TGTGCCAGCAGCTCTCGGACTAGCGGGGGGCTCCAGTATTTT. The chain joins TRBV7-9 to TRBJ2-3; 14 bases are a match to TRBD2. V was pared by 4 bases and J by 12 bases, with 6 bases of the junction left unmatched. Germline CDR1 SEHNR, CDR2 FQNEAQ (reference sequence). This CDR3 has 14 amino acids.

Here the CDR3 DNA reads TGTGCCAGCAGCTCAACCCGTAAAATAGCGGGGGATTCCTACGAGCAGTACTTC. Protein product: CASSSTRKIAGDSYEQYF. The gene calls are TRBV7-2 and TRBJ2-7; 9 nucleotides align to TRBD2. Per the germline V gene, CDR1 is SGHTA and CDR2 is FQGNSA. This CDR3 has 18 residues. J was trimmed by 1 base and V by 4 bases; bases with no gene match: 14.

The CDR3 bases are TGTGCCAGTAGTATTTGGGCAGGCCTTTCTGAAAAACTGTTTTTT. This translates into CASSIWAGLSEKLFF. V and J are TRBV19 and TRBJ1-4; unclear D gene. Looked up from germline, CDR1 is LNHDA and CDR2 is SQIVND (reference sequence). The CDR3 length is 15 residues. Trimming pared 3 bases from V and 7 bases from J, leaving 15 bases between.

This chain uses TRBV6-5 with TRBJ1-2; D is undetermined. This CDR3 region has 14 residues. Deletions cut 5 bases from V and 9 bases from J, with 19 bases between. Germline loops: CDR1 MNHEY, CDR2 SVGAGI. The CDR3 here is CASSPASGSLSYTF. CDR3 in DNA: TGTGCCAGCAGTCCTGCCTCCGGGAGCCTAAGCTACACCTTC.

In its sample, this clone was seen once. V gene TRBV5-1 combines with J gene TRBJ1-1; D may be TRBD1 (5 bases). The CDR3 is 12 amino acids. Trimming stripped 3 bases from V and 8 bases from J, with 11 bases between. CDR1 SGHRS and CDR2 YFSETQ come from the germline V gene. In nucleotides, the CDR3 is TGCGCCAGCAGCTCCCCTCACAGGGAAGCTTTCTTT. This codes for CASSSPHREAFF.

This clone is a singleton in its sample. This chain uses TRBV19 with TRBJ1-4, with a weak D call TRBD1 (5 bases). The CDR3 consists of 14 residues. Trimming took 5 bases from V and 0 from J, leaving 7 bases between them. Per germline, CDR1 LNHDA and CDR2 SQIVND (reference sequence). The DNA of the CDR3 is TGTGCCAGTAGTCCGACAGCAACTAATGAAAAACTGTTTTTT. Amino acids: CASSPTATNEKLFF.

This chain's CDR3 is CASSQEPGTSGGVENIQYF. The CDR3 nucleotides read TGCGCCAGCAGCCAGGAACCCGGGACTAGCGGGGGGGTGGAAAACATTCAGTACTTC. The chain employs TRBV4-3 and TRBJ2-4, with 16 positions matching TRBD2. With V trimmed by 3 bases and J by 5 bases, 10 bases remained unmatched. Germline V CDR1 and CDR2: LGHNA, YSLEER. This CDR3 has 19 amino acids.

The chain has TRBV5-4 and TRBJ2-5; 12 bases agree with TRBD2. The CDR3 has 18 amino acids. The J segment lost 2 bases and the V segment lost 2 bases, leaving 10 bases of the junction unmatched. Looked up from germline, CDR1 is SGHNT and CDR2 is YYREEE (reference sequence). The CDR3 coding sequence is TGTGCCAGCAGCTTTCCCGGGACTAGCGGGTCCGGTCAAGAGACCCAGTACTTC. Amino acid sequence: CASSFPGTSGSGQETQYF.

Only one count was recorded for this clone. V gene TRBV7-8 combines with J gene TRBJ1-2, with 7 bases identical to TRBD1. The CDR3 length is 15 residues. In germline, CDR1 is SGHVS, CDR2 FQNEAQ. V lost 5 bases, J lost 2 bases, and 8 bases stayed unmatched. The CDR3 DNA reads as TGTGCCAGCAGCGTAAAGACAGGGAGAAACTATGGCTACACCTTC. It codes for CASSVKTGRNYGYTF.

This clone was counted a few times. The genes are TRBV28 and TRBJ1-3, with D possibly being TRBD1 (6 bases). Germline-derived CDR1 and CDR2 are MDHEN and SYDVKM. V was cut by 10 bases and J by 4 bases, with 14 bases left in between. The CDR3 is made up of 13 amino acids. CDR3 in amino acids: CATLQGNGNTIYF. CDR3 coding DNA: TGTGCCACTCTCCAGGGGAACGGAAACACCATATATTTT.

This chain uses TRBV18 with TRBJ2-2; D ambiguous. CDR3 length equals 15 residues. Germline V gene sequence: CDR1 KGHSH, CDR2 LQKENI. V was trimmed by 2 bases and J by 4 bases, leaving 11 bases between them. CDR3 in DNA: TGTGCCAGCTCACCAAATCTGAGAGGCACCGGGGAGCTGTTTTTT. Translated: CASSPNLRGTGELFF.

The rearrangement joins TRBV5-8 to TRBJ2-3; 9 nucleotides align to TRBD1. The CDR3 is 16 amino acids. Looked up from germline, CDR1 is SGHTS and CDR2 is YDEGEE. The ends lost 0 bases at V and 3 bases at J; junction bases unmatched: 5. CDR3 region: CASSLGRDRETDTQYF. CDR3 nucleotides: TGTGCCAGCAGCTTGGGAAGGGACAGGGAAACAGATACGCAGTATTTT.

This clone was found a few times. The V call is TRBV4-1, the J call TRBJ1-6, with D perhaps TRBD1 (5 bases). Trimming pared 3 bases from V and 7 bases from J, leaving 16 bases between. The germline V gene encodes CDR1 MGHRA and CDR2 YSYEKL. The CDR3 contains 16 residues. CDR3 region: CASSQSWAGMNSPLHF. The CDR3 DNA reads TGCGCCAGCAGCCAGAGCTGGGCAGGGATGAATTCACCCCTCCACTTT.

The chain recombines TRBV10-2 with TRBJ1-4, with a weak D call TRBD1 (5 bases). The CDR3 length is 15 residues. Germline V gene lookup returns CDR1 WSHSY and CDR2 SAAADI. Trimming left V 3 bases short and J 7 bases short, with 15 bases between. The CDR3 region is CASSDRPGNGEKLFF. In nucleotides, the CDR3 is TGCGCCAGCAGTGACCGACCAGGGAATGGTGAAAAACTGTTTTTT.

The J gene is TRBJ2-1, the V gene TRBV13, with 7 positions matching TRBD2. Germline trimming cut 5 bases from V and 6 bases from J; bases unmatched to any gene: 4. In germline, CDR1 is PRHDT, CDR2 FYEKMQ (reference sequence). The CDR3 is 13 residues long. The CDR3 DNA follows: TGTGCCAGCAGCCTGTGGGGGGGCAATGAGCAGTTCTTC. Translating gives CASSLWGGNEQFF.

The chain links TRBV12-5 to TRBJ1-5, with 9 nucleotides matching TRBD1. CDR3 size: 15 residues. Germline V gives CDR1 LGHNT, CDR2 FRNRAP. V was clipped by 5 bases and J by 1 base; unmatched bases: 3. The CDR3 loop is CASGTGQGSNQPQHF. CDR3 in DNA: TGTGCTAGTGGTACGGGACAGGGAAGCAATCAGCCCCAGCATTTT.

This chain uses TRBV2 with TRBJ1-6; 9 bases map to TRBD1. Trimming removed 5 bases from V and 8 bases from J; junction bases left unmatched: 4. CDR3 length equals 14 residues. The germline CDR1 and CDR2 sequences are SNHLY and FYNNEI. The CDR3 sequence is CASSRDRADSPLHF. The CDR3 nucleotides read TGTGCCAGCAGTCGGGACAGGGCTGATTCACCCCTCCACTTT.

The CDR3 loop is CASSQDSYNEQFF. CDR3 in DNA: TGCGCCAGCAGCCAGGACAGCTACAATGAGCAGTTCTTC. The genes are TRBV4-3 and TRBJ2-1, with D tentatively TRBD1 (6 bases). V lost 3 bases, J lost 3 bases, and 6 bases lay in between. The CDR3 is made up of 13 amino acids. In germline, CDR1 is LGHNA, CDR2 YSLEER.